The 21 T cell receptor beta chains reported below all come from one sample, sequenced in a study of blood T cell repertoires in COVID-19. This table comes from immunoSEQ multiplex PCR, and its TCRdb copy is limited to in-frame clones, with some not included. The profile shows fewer than 250,000 clones, roughly four fifths of them singletons. Input material: peripheral blood. Receptors originate from a woman in her 70s with active or convalescent COVID-19.

The chain combines TRBV19 with TRBJ1-1, with D maybe TRBD1 (5 bases). This CDR3 has 14 amino acids. V lost 5 bases and J 5 bases, leaving 15 bases between the germline ends. The germline gives CDR1 LNHDA, CDR2 SQIVND (reference sequence). CDR3 residues: CASSGLGEATEAFF. DNA of the CDR3: TGTGCCAGTAGTGGATTAGGGGAGGCGACTGAAGCTTTCTTT.

V gene TRBV3-1 (or the pseudogene TRBV3-2) combines with J gene TRBJ2-1, with D perhaps TRBD2 (5 bases). Trimming pared 10 bases from V and 4 bases from J, leaving 17 bases between. The germline gives CDR1 LGHDT, CDR2 YNNKEL (reference sequence). CDR3 length: 14 residues. DNA for the CDR3: TGTGCCATCTCGGAGGAACCTTTATACAATGAGCAGTTCTTC. Translating gives CAISEEPLYNEQFF.

V is TRBV30 and J is TRBJ1-1, with TRBD1 identical over 9 bases. Trimming at V came to 5 bases and at J to 1 base, leaving 2 bases not matched to a gene. The V gene's germline CDR1 is GTSNPN and CDR2 SVGIG (reference sequence). The CDR3 consists of 13 residues. Written as DNA, the CDR3 is TGTGCCTGGGCGGGACAGGGGAACACTGAAGCTTTCTTT. It codes for CAWAGQGNTEAFF.

The chain joins TRBV28 to TRBJ2-7; TRBD2 agrees at 9 bases. The CDR3 consists of 16 residues. V dropped 2 bases and J dropped 3; count of bases not matched to a gene: 8. CDR1 is MDHEN and CDR2 is SYDVKM in the germline V gene. CDR3 in DNA: TGTGCCAGCAGTTTAACGACTAGCGGAGCCCTCTACGAGCAGTACTTC. This gives the protein CASSLTTSGALYEQYF.

The chain combines TRBV19 with TRBJ1-5; perhaps TRBD1 as D (6 bases). V dropped 6 bases and J dropped 6 bases, with 12 bases sitting between them. This CDR3 has 13 residues. Germline CDR1 is LNHDA and CDR2 is SQIVND (reference sequence). For the CDR3, the DNA is TGTGCCAGTAGGGGGGCACTGACTCAGCCCCAGCATTTT. Protein sequence: CASRGALTQPQHF.

This clone was seen only once. The J gene is TRBJ2-5, the V gene TRBV11-3; TRBD1 aligns across 7 bases. CDR3 length: 15 amino acids. Germline assignment: CDR1 SGHNT and CDR2 YENEEA. V trimming: 5 bases; J trimming: 2 bases; junction bases outside the gene matches: 8. The chain's CDR3 is CASSHRGEGQETQYF. For the CDR3, the DNA is TGTGCCAGCAGCCACAGGGGTGAGGGACAAGAGACCCAGTACTTC.

This chain joins TRBV11-3 and TRBJ2-1, with 9 bases aligning to TRBD1. There are 18 residues in the CDR3. V shed 5 bases, J shed 4 bases, and the junction held 15 bases outside the gene matches. Per germline, CDR1 SGHNT and CDR2 YENEEA. CDR3 sequence (DNA): TGTGCCAGCAGCGCCGAGGGACAGGGCGTTTACCGGTACAATGAGCAGTTCTTC. As protein: CASSAEGQGVYRYNEQFF.

V and J are TRBV2 and TRBJ1-1, with D perhaps TRBD1 (5 bases). Germline V gene lookup returns CDR1 SNHLY and CDR2 FYNNEI. V was clipped by 6 bases and J by 6 bases, with 17 bases between them. This CDR3 is 14 amino acids long. The CDR3 sequence is CASSAVRRGAEAFF. The CDR3 nucleotides read TGTGCCAGCAGCGCCGTCCGTAGGGGTGCTGAAGCTTTCTTT. The full variable domain, with the rest looked up from reference TRBV2 and TRBJ1-1, is EPEVTQTPSHQVTQMGQEVILRCVPISNHLYFYWYRQILGQKVEFLVSFYNNEISEKSEIFDDQFSVERPDGSNFTLKIRSTKLEDSAMYFCASSAVRRGAEAFFGQGTRLTVV.

The V call is TRBV19, the J call TRBJ2-2, with D perhaps TRBD2 (6 bases). The V end was cut by 6 bases, the J end by 5 bases, with 19 bases between. Germline V gene lookup returns CDR1 LNHDA and CDR2 SQIVND (reference sequence). There are 16 residues in the CDR3. The DNA of the CDR3 is TGTGCCAGTAGCCCCACGCGAGGGAGGCGAACCGGGGAGCTGTTTTTT. This translates into CASSPTRGRRTGELFF.

J is TRBJ1-5 and V is TRBV18; 8 nucleotides agree with TRBD1. This CDR3 contains 13 residues. Unmatched junction bases numbered 3, after V lost 6 bases and J lost 5 bases. Germline values: CDR1 KGHSH, CDR2 LQKENI. This chain's CDR3 is CASSSGGYQPQHF. The CDR3 bases are TGTGCCAGCTCCTCAGGGGGCTATCAGCCCCAGCATTTT.

The chain couples TRBV14 to TRBJ2-3; D gene uncertain. Germline assignment: CDR1 SGHDN and CDR2 FVKESK. CDR3 length: 15 residues. The V and J ends lost 5 bases and 0 bases respectively, with 12 bases between them. CDR3 nucleotide sequence: TGTGCCAGCAGCTCTCAGCAGACTAGCACAGATACGCAGTATTTT. Translated: CASSSQQTSTDTQYF.

The rearrangement joins TRBV19 to TRBJ1-2, with TRBD1 matching 7 bases. J gave up 2 bases and V 3 bases, and 6 bases lay outside the gene matches. The CDR3 spans 15 residues. Germline V gene sequence: CDR1 LNHDA, CDR2 SQIVND (reference sequence). CDR3 DNA sequence: TGTGCCAGTAGTATCGGCAGGGACAGCAACTATGGCTACACCTTC. Protein sequence: CASSIGRDSNYGYTF.

V is TRBV4-1 and J is TRBJ1-2; 7 bases match TRBD1. The CDR3 extends over 15 amino acids. With 4 bases clipped from V and 3 bases from J, the junction kept 8 bases outside the gene matches. From germline, CDR1 is MGHRA and CDR2 YSYEKL. This CDR3 reads CASSLNPGTDYGYTF. CDR3 sequence (DNA): TGCGCCAGCAGCCTCAATCCCGGGACAGACTATGGCTACACCTTC.

The V gene is TRBV28, the J gene TRBJ1-5, with D possibly matching TRBD1 (6 bases). The CDR3 extends over 13 amino acids. Germline V lookup: CDR1 MDHEN, CDR2 SYDVKM. Deletions cut 3 bases from V and 6 bases from J, with 9 bases between. The CDR3 DNA is TGTGCCAGCAGTTTTGCAGGGGTTCAGCCCCAGCATTTT. Translating it yields CASSFAGVQPQHF.

The CDR3 nucleotides read TGTGCCAGCAGCCAAGATAGTCAGGGAAACACTGAAGCTTTCTTT. As protein: CASSQDSQGNTEAFF. This chain joins TRBV4-2 and TRBJ1-1, with a tentative D call TRBD1 (5 bases). V was pared by 0 bases and J by 2 bases, with 10 bases between. Germline CDR1 is LGHNA and CDR2 is YNFKEQ. The CDR3 extends over 15 amino acids.

The chain combines TRBV4-1 with TRBJ2-2, with 9 nucleotides matching TRBD2. Germline V gives CDR1 MGHRA, CDR2 YSYEKL. V shed 6 bases, J shed 2 bases, and the junction held 7 bases outside the gene matches. The length of the CDR3 is 16 residues. The CDR3 DNA follows: TGCGCCAGCAGTCGTTGGACTAGCGCCAACACCGGGGAGCTGTTTTTT. Translated: CASSRWTSANTGELFF.

This chain joins TRBV6-5 and TRBJ2-5, with a tentative D call TRBD1 (6 bases). The V gene's germline CDR1 is MNHEY and CDR2 SVGAGI. The CDR3 totals 14 residues. Trimming took 5 bases from V and 2 from J, leaving 12 bases between them. The CDR3 sequence is CASSQQGSQETQYF. DNA of the CDR3: TGTGCCAGCAGTCAACAGGGAAGTCAAGAGACCCAGTACTTC.

The chain recombines TRBV30 with TRBJ1-1; possibly TRBD1 for D (6 bases). V lost 3 bases and J lost 0, with 23 bases in between. This CDR3 comprises 18 residues. Germline V gene sequence: CDR1 GTSNPN, CDR2 SVGIG (reference sequence). CDR3 coding DNA: TGTGCCTGGAGGGATGACAGGCGGAGGAGTCGTATGAACACTGAAGCTTTCTTT. It specifies CAWRDDRRRSRMNTEAFF.

The chain links TRBV14 to TRBJ2-6; no clear D gene. Germline CDR1 and CDR2: SGHDN and FVKESK. CDR3 length: 16 amino acids. V was pared by 0 bases and J by 3 bases, with 9 bases between. The CDR3 reads CASSQEPGYGANVLTF. As DNA, the CDR3 is TGTGCCAGCAGCCAAGAACCGGGTTATGGGGCCAACGTCCTGACTTTC.

The chain is built from TRBV24-1 and TRBJ1-5; D unclear. Trimming removed 5 bases at V and 2 bases at J, with 12 bases between. This CDR3 spans 15 amino acids. CDR1 KGHDR and CDR2 SFDVKD come from the germline V gene. CDR3 DNA sequence: TGTGCCACCAGTGCATCCGGGTATGGCAATCAGCCCCAGCATTTT. It specifies CATSASGYGNQPQHF.

This clone appeared a few times. This sequence joins TRBV4-2 and TRBJ1-2, with D unresolved. CDR1 is LGHNA and CDR2 is YNFKEQ in the germline V gene. The length of the CDR3 is 12 residues. Trimming took off 3 bases at V and 8 bases at J, with 10 bases between the two ends. CDR3: CASSQNTGGYTF. The CDR3 DNA reads as TGTGCCAGCAGCCAGAACACGGGGGGCTACACCTTC.